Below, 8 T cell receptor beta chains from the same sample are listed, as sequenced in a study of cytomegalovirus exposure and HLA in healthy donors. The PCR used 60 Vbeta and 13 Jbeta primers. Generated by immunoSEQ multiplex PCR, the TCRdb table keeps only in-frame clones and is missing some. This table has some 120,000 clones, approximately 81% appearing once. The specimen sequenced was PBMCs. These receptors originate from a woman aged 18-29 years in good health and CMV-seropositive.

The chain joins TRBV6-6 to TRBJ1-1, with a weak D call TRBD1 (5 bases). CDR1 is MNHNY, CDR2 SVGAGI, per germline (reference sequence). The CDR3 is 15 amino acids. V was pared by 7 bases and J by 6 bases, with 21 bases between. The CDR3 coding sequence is TGTGCCAGCAAAGAAGGTGGGGGGGAGAGACCTGAAGCTTTCTTT. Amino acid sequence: CASKEGGGERPEAFF.

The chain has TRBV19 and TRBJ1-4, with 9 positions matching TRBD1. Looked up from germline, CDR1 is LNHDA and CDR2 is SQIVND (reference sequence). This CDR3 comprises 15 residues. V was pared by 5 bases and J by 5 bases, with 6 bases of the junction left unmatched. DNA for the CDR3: TGTGCCAGTAGTCCCAGGACAGGGGCGAATGAAAAACTGTTTTTT. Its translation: CASSPRTGANEKLFF. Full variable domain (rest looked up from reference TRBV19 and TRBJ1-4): DGGITQSPKYLFRKEGQNVTLSCEQNLNHDAMYWYRQDPGQGLRLIYYSQIVNDFQKGDIAEGYSVSREKKESFPLTVTSAQKNPTAFYLCASSPRTGANEKLFFGSGTQLSVL.

The CDR3 loop reads CASSQDPRQGLSRQPQHF. The CDR3 DNA is TGCGCCAGCAGCCAAGATCCCCGGCAGGGTTTATCGAGACAGCCCCAGCATTTT. The genes are TRBV4-1 and TRBJ1-5, with D perhaps matching TRBD1 (5 bases). The germline gives CDR1 MGHRA, CDR2 YSYEKL. This CDR3 spans 18 amino acids. Between the trimmed V and J ends, which lost 0 bases and 7 bases, there was a span of 22 bases.

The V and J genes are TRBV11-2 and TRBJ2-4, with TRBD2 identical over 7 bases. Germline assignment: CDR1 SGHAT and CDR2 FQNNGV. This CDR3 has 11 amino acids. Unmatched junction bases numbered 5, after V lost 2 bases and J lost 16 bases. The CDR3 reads CASSLQGGKYF. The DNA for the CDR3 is TGTGCCAGCAGCTTACAGGGAGGGAAATACTTC.

This chain's CDR3 is CASSLGGGQPQHF. The CDR3 DNA is TGTGCCAGCAGCTTAGGGGGAGGTCAGCCCCAGCATTTT. The rearrangement links TRBV7-9 to TRBJ1-5; D ambiguous. V was pared by 1 base and J by 6 bases, with 7 bases between. The CDR3 totals 13 residues. Germline CDR1 is SEHNR and CDR2 is FQNEAQ (reference sequence). Together with reference TRBV7-9 and TRBJ1-5, the CDR3 gives the full variable domain: DTGVSQNPRHKITKRGQNVTFRCDPISEHNRLYWYRQTLGQGPEFLTYFQNEAQLEKSRLLSDRFSAERPKGSFSTLEIQRTEQGDSAMYLCASSLGGGQPQHFGDGTRLSIL.

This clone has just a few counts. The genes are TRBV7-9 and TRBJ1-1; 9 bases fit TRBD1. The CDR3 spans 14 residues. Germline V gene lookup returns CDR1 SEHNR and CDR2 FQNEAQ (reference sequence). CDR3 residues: CVGGQGGVWTEAFF. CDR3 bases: TGTGTCGGGGGACAGGGAGGAGTATGGACTGAAGCTTTCTTT.

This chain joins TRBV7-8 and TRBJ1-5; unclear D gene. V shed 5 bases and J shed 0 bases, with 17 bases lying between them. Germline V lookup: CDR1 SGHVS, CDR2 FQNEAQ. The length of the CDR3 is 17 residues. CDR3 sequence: CASSPRGITDSNQPQHF. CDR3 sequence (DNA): TGTGCCAGCAGCCCTCGCGGAATAACTGATAGCAATCAGCCCCAGCATTTT.

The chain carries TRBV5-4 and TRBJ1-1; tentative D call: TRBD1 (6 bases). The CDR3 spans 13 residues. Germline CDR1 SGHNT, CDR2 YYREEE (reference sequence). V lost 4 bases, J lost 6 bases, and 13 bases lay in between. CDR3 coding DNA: TGTGCCAGCAGCCGCCAGACAGGACCTGAAGCTTTCTTT. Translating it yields CASSRQTGPEAFF.